The next 17 T cell receptor beta chains were all read from a single sample in a study of cytomegalovirus exposure and HLA in healthy donors. Primers: 60 Vbeta forward and 13 Jbeta reverse. Repertoires were generated with immunoSEQ multiplex PCR, while TCRdb's copy carries only in-frame clones and drops some. The sample holds about 120,000 clones, approximately 78% seen once. The sequenced sample consisted of PBMCs. The receptors were gathered from a woman between 40 and 50 years old in good health and CMV-seronegative.

The chain joins TRBV28 to TRBJ1-1, with TRBD1 identical over 9 bases. Germline V gives CDR1 MDHEN, CDR2 SYDVKM. This CDR3 has 16 residues. V shed 6 bases, J shed 4 bases, and the junction held 12 bases outside the gene matches. Written as DNA, the CDR3 is TGTGCCAGCAGGGGCGTGGGACAGGGTTCGGGCACTGAAGCTTTCTTT. Translating gives CASRGVGQGSGTEAFF.

This clone appeared a single time. The chain carries TRBV7-3 and TRBJ1-1, with 8 bases aligning to TRBD1. The J segment lost 4 bases and the V segment lost 1 base, leaving 14 bases of the junction unmatched. This CDR3 is built from 18 residues. Germline CDR1 reads SGHTA; CDR2 reads FQGTGA. This CDR3 reads CASSLKGGARGLPTEAFF. In DNA form, the CDR3 reads TGTGCCAGCAGCTTAAAGGGGGGGGCCAGGGGGCTTCCCACTGAAGCTTTCTTT.

The CDR3 protein is CASSLGAGDAFEQYF. The CDR3 DNA reads as TGTGCCAGCAGCTTAGGAGCGGGAGATGCCTTCGAGCAGTACTTC. This sequence joins TRBV11-2 and TRBJ2-7; TRBD2 matches at 8 bases. Germline V gene lookup returns CDR1 SGHAT and CDR2 FQNNGV. The CDR3 contains 15 residues. After removal of 1 base from V and 6 bases from J, the junction contained 8 bases not matched to a gene.

The rearrangement joins TRBV6-5 to TRBJ1-2, with 8 bases lining up with TRBD1. With V trimmed by 6 bases and J by 2 bases, 2 bases remained unmatched. The CDR3 spans 13 residues. Germline CDR1 reads MNHEY; CDR2 reads SVGAGI. CDR3 nucleotides: TGTGCCAGCAGACGGGACAGGAACTATGGCTACACCTTC. Its translation: CASRRDRNYGYTF.

V gene TRBV7-9 combines with J gene TRBJ1-1; the match to TRBD1 covers 8 bases. The junction had 2 bases not matched to a gene; V was cut back by 5 bases and J by 6 bases. The germline V gene has CDR1 SEHNR and CDR2 FQNEAQ (reference sequence). The CDR3 contains 12 residues. The CDR3, as DNA: TGTGCCAGCAGCCCGACAGGGGCTGAAGCTTTCTTT. Its protein is CASSPTGAEAFF.

The rearrangement uses TRBV5-1 and TRBJ2-7; D remains unclear. The CDR3 consists of 16 residues. In germline, CDR1 is SGHRS, CDR2 YFSETQ. Trimming left V 1 base short and J 4 bases short, with 18 bases between. The CDR3 region has the DNA TGCGCCAGCAGCTTGTACGCAATGTATCCGGGTTACGAGCAGTACTTC. Translated, it gives CASSLYAMYPGYEQYF.

This clone was counted only a few times. The V gene is TRBV19, the J gene TRBJ1-1, with a possible D match to TRBD1 (6 bases). The V gene's germline CDR1 is LNHDA and CDR2 SQIVND (reference sequence). The CDR3 is 14 amino acids. V gave up 4 bases and J gave up 6 bases, with 15 bases separating them. The CDR3 here is CASSRGTIISEAFF. CDR3 nucleotide sequence: TGTGCCAGTAGTAGGGGGACAATTATCTCTGAAGCTTTCTTT.

This clone was detected only once. The rearrangement uses TRBV19 and TRBJ2-5; 8 bases line up with TRBD1. The end of the DNA is better explained by TRBJ2-7, so the J call may be wrong. In germline, CDR1 is LNHDA, CDR2 SQIVND (reference sequence). The CDR3 is made up of 14 amino acids. The CDR3 region has the DNA TGTGCCAGTAGTATCGGACAGGGTTGGGGCGAGCAGTACTTC. It encodes CASSIGQGWGEQYF.

This sequence joins TRBV5-1 and TRBJ2-5; 10 bases are a match to TRBD2. With 0 bases clipped from V and 5 bases from J, the junction kept 7 bases outside the gene matches. The CDR3 totals 16 residues. Germline CDR1 and CDR2: SGHRS and YFSETQ. CDR3 loop: CASSLAGQREGETQYF. The CDR3 bases are TGCGCCAGCAGCTTGGCGGGGCAGCGGGAGGGGGAGACCCAGTACTTC. Full variable domain (missing parts from reference TRBV5-1 and TRBJ2-5): KAGVTQTPRYLIKTRGQQVTLSCSPISGHRSVSWYQQTPGQGLQFLFEYFSETQRNKGNFPGRFSGRQFSNSRSEMNVSTLELGDSALYLCASSLAGQREGETQYFGPGTRLLVL.

In its sample, this clone was seen a few times. This chain links TRBV4-1 with TRBJ2-1; perhaps TRBD2 as D (5 bases). The CDR3 extends over 14 amino acids. The V end lost 2 bases, the J end lost 5 bases, and 10 bases lay between the germline ends. Germline V gene data show CDR1 as MGHRA and CDR2 as YSYEKL. The CDR3 nucleotides read TGCGCCAGCAGCCAACCGGACTTAAACAATGAGCAGTTCTTC. Its translation is CASSQPDLNNEQFF.

To note about this clone: Its ends do not fully match the called genes, so a read error is possible. The genes are TRBV10-2 and TRBJ2-7; TRBD2 is a possible D gene (6 bases). The CDR3 runs to 13 residues. The germline gives CDR1 WSHSY, CDR2 SAAADI. DNA for the CDR3: TGCGCCAGCAGCGCTTGGGGGGAATACGGGCAGTACTTC. It codes for CASSAWGEYGQYF.

The chain couples TRBV5-4 to TRBJ2-5; possibly TRBD1 for D (6 bases). The CDR3 extends over 13 amino acids. V was clipped by 7 bases and J by 4 bases, with 14 bases between them. From germline, CDR1 is SGHNT and CDR2 YYREEE (reference sequence). In DNA, the CDR3 is TGTGCCAGCGGGTCCCGAGGGGGAGAGACCCAGTACTTC. This encodes CASGSRGGETQYF.

V is TRBV5-6 and J is TRBJ2-7; D is unclear. The CDR3 contains 14 residues. Germline V lookup: CDR1 SGHDT, CDR2 YYEEEE. V was shortened by 0 bases and J by 7 bases, with 14 bases between the two germline ends. CDR3 bases: TGTGCCAGCAGCTTGGATCGCAGTATAATAGAGCAGTACTTC. Residues: CASSLDRSIIEQYF.

The chain recombines TRBV11-3 with TRBJ2-2, with TRBD2 as a possible D gene (5 bases). Per germline, CDR1 SGHNT and CDR2 YENEEA. The CDR3 has 12 residues. Deletions cut 5 bases from V and 4 bases from J, with 5 bases between. CDR3 sequence (DNA): TGTGCCAGCAGCCGGGGCACCGGGGAGCTGTTTTTT. Encoded protein: CASSRGTGELFF. The full variable domain, completed using reference TRBV11-3 and TRBJ2-2, is EAGVVQSPRYKIIEKKQPVAFWCNPISGHNTLYWYLQNLGQGPELLIRYENEEAVDDSQLPKDRFSAERLKGVDSTLKIQPAELGDSAVYLCASSRGTGELFFGEGSRLTVL.

The genes are TRBV19 and TRBJ2-7, with 11 bases lining up with TRBD1. The CDR3 is made up of 15 amino acids. The V segment lost 4 bases and the J segment 6 bases; nucleotides outside the gene matches: 8. CDR1 is LNHDA, CDR2 SQIVND, per germline (reference sequence). As DNA, the CDR3 is TGTGCCAGTAGTAAAAATCCAGGGACAGGGGGCGAGCAGTACTTC. Translating gives CASSKNPGTGGEQYF.

The chain couples TRBV18 to TRBJ1-4; no reliable D call. Germline values: CDR1 KGHSH, CDR2 LQKENI. Trimming pared 0 bases from V and 6 bases from J, leaving 8 bases between. The CDR3 sequence is 14 residues long. This CDR3 reads CASSPPGSHEKLFF. The DNA of the CDR3 is TGTGCCAGCTCACCACCGGGCAGTCATGAAAAACTGTTTTTT.

This chain joins TRBV29-1 and TRBJ2-5; 7 positions agree with TRBD1. This CDR3 has 15 amino acids. With 7 bases clipped from V and 5 bases from J, the junction kept 16 bases outside the gene matches. Germline CDR1 and CDR2: SQVTM and ANQGSEA. This CDR3 is CSAQRGTDQRETQYF. The CDR3 nucleotides read TGCAGCGCCCAAAGAGGGACAGACCAACGTGAGACCCAGTACTTC.